This TCR beta chain was retrieved from a study of blood T cell repertoires in COVID-19. Overall study: COVID-19 samples from acute and convalescent phases originated in the United States, Italy and Spain. In each case, the material was cDNA or gDNA derived from T cells, B-cell-depleted T cells, or PBMCs.

Original handling: Amplification from reference gene primers served as the basis for estimated nucleated cell counts. TCRdb keeps only in-frame clones here, not all; method: immunoSEQ multiplex PCR. V, J and clone size were drawn from that table, and D and trimming were deduced from the DNA. The sample lists approximately 140,000 clones, roughly 82% occurring once. The V gene's germline CDR1 is SGHDT and CDR2 YYEEEE. The CDR3 runs to 15 residues. The trim removed 3 bases at V and 0 bases at J, leaving 5 bases unmatched. This receptor was identified in an elderly man with acute or convalescent COVID-19. The genes are TRBV5-6 and TRBJ1-1, with 7 positions matching TRBD1. The source material was peripheral blood. DNA of the CDR3: TGTGCCAGCAGCTGGGCCGGGACAGTGAACACTGAAGCTTTCTTT. This encodes CASSWAGTVNTEAFF.